The 29 T cell receptor beta chains given below trace back to one sample, sequenced in a study of blood T cell repertoires in COVID-19. Measured with immunoSEQ multiplex PCR; TCRdb has only the in-frame clones, and not every one. The data contain about 390,000 clones, about 86% of them singletons. Material: PBMCs or T cells enriched from blood (not recorded which). The receptors come from a woman aged 45-59 years who had recovered from COVID-19.

This clone was seen just once. This chain connects TRBV18 to TRBJ2-7, with TRBD1 matching over 8 bases. Germline loops: CDR1 KGHSH, CDR2 LQKENI. Trimming removed 4 bases from V and 4 bases from J; junction bases left unmatched: 0. The CDR3 contains 12 residues. In DNA, the CDR3 is TGTGCCAGCTCACGGACAGGGTACGAGCAGTACTTC. It yields the protein CASSRTGYEQYF.

The chain joins TRBV5-1 to TRBJ2-1, with D possibly matching TRBD1 (6 bases). CDR1 and CDR2 (germline): SGHRS, YFSETQ. The germline V and J ends were trimmed by 2 bases and 1 base, with 10 bases remaining between them. The CDR3 has 15 amino acids. CDR3 sequence (DNA): TGCGCCAGCAGCTTTGGACAGACTTCCTACAATGAGCAGTTCTTC. Translation gives CASSFGQTSYNEQFF. Supplemented by reference TRBV5-1 and TRBJ2-1, the full variable domain reads KAGVTQTPRYLIKTRGQQVTLSCSPISGHRSVSWYQQTPGQGLQFLFEYFSETQRNKGNFPGRFSGRQFSNSRSEMNVSTLELGDSALYLCASSFGQTSYNEQFFGPGTRLTVL.

In the case of this clone: Other DNA sequences in the same sample also yield this CDR3. Written as DNA, the CDR3 is TGCGCCAGCAGCCAAGGGCAGGGGAACGAAAAACTGTTTTTT. Translation: CASSQGQGNEKLFF. This chain links TRBV4-3 with TRBJ1-4; a weak D match, TRBD1 (6 bases). The CDR3 sequence is 14 residues long. Germline CDR1 LGHNA, CDR2 YSLEER. V was pared by 1 base and J by 8 bases, with 11 bases between.

The rearrangement joins TRBV6-5 to TRBJ2-2; TRBD1 aligns across 7 bases. The CDR3 runs to 15 residues. CDR1 and CDR2 (germline): MNHEY, SVGAGI. Trimming at V came to 8 bases and at J to 4 bases, leaving 10 bases not matched to a gene. The CDR3 spells CASSFGTVLTGELFF. The CDR3 DNA is TGTGCCAGCTCTTTCGGGACAGTCCTCACCGGGGAGCTGTTTTTT.

The chain combines TRBV7-4 with TRBJ1-4, with a weak D call TRBD1 (5 bases). V was pared by 2 bases and J by 8 bases, with 12 bases between. CDR1 is SGHVT and CDR2 is SQSDAQ in the germline V gene. The CDR3 sequence is 14 residues long. The CDR3 loop is CASSLNQGREKLFF. CDR3 in DNA: TGTGCCAGCAGCTTAAACCAGGGTCGGGAAAAACTGTTTTTT. The whole variable domain, filled in from reference TRBV7-4 and TRBJ1-4, reads GAGVSQSPRYKVAKRGRDVALRCDSISGHVTLYWYRQTLGQGSEVLTYSQSDAQRDKSGRPSGRFSAERPERSVSTLKIQRTEQGDSAVYLCASSLNQGREKLFFGSGTQLSVL.

The chain couples TRBV10-3 to TRBJ1-1; D is perhaps TRBD1 (5 bases). This CDR3 region has 14 residues. The germline V gene has CDR1 ENHRY and CDR2 SYGVKD. Trimming removed 3 bases from V and 1 base from J, with 9 bases in between. The CDR3 sequence is CAISDNDRNTEAFF. The CDR3 nucleotides read TGTGCCATCAGTGACAATGACAGGAACACTGAAGCTTTCTTT.

The chain carries TRBV27 and TRBJ2-2; 7 bases fit TRBD1. CDR1 MNHEY and CDR2 SMNVEV come from the germline V gene (reference sequence). The length of the CDR3 is 18 residues. V shed 5 bases and J 4 bases; nucleotides not matched to a gene: 16. The CDR3 loop reads CASSLNPDREYFTGELFF. CDR3 coding DNA: TGTGCCAGCAGTCTGAATCCAGACAGGGAGTATTTCACCGGGGAGCTGTTTTTT.

V usage is TRBV7-2 and J usage is TRBJ2-7, with TRBD2 as a possible D gene (7 bases). Trimming removed 5 bases from V and 3 bases from J, with 17 bases in between. CDR3 length: 15 residues. Germline lookup yields CDR1 SGHTA and CDR2 FQGNSA. The CDR3 region is CASSRGGARDYEQYF. CDR3 coding DNA: TGTGCCAGCAGCAGGGGGGGGGCCCGGGACTACGAGCAGTACTTC.

This chain uses TRBV14 with TRBJ2-7, with TRBD1 identical over 9 bases. V shed 4 bases, J shed 1 base, and the junction held 5 bases outside the gene matches. This CDR3 has 15 amino acids. Germline V gene data show CDR1 as SGHDN and CDR2 as FVKESK. The chain's CDR3 is CASSLRTGASYEQYF. CDR3 sequence (DNA): TGTGCCAGCAGCCTTAGGACAGGGGCTTCCTACGAGCAGTACTTC.

The chain couples TRBV6-5 to TRBJ1-5; 7 positions agree with TRBD1. V shed 5 bases, J shed 0 bases, and the junction held 4 bases outside the gene matches. Looked up from germline, CDR1 is MNHEY and CDR2 is SVGAGI. The CDR3 has 15 amino acids. The chain's CDR3 is CASSMGQYSNQPQHF. Here the CDR3 DNA reads TGTGCCAGCAGTATGGGACAGTATAGCAATCAGCCCCAGCATTTT.

The chain's CDR3 is CASSYDRNTGELFF. The CDR3 bases are TGCGCCAGCAGCTATGACAGAAACACCGGGGAGCTGTTTTTT. The gene calls are TRBV5-1 and TRBJ2-2; TRBD1 is a possible D gene (5 bases). Per the germline V gene, CDR1 is SGHRS and CDR2 is YFSETQ. V lost 3 bases to trimming and J lost 2 bases, with 8 bases between them. The CDR3 length is 14 residues.

This rearrangement joins TRBV3-1 (or the pseudogene TRBV3-2) to TRBJ1-4; D perhaps matches TRBD1 (6 bases). The germline V gene encodes CDR1 LGHDT and CDR2 YNNKEL (reference sequence). V lost 0 bases and J 8 bases, leaving 13 bases between the germline ends. The CDR3 has 15 residues. For the CDR3, the DNA is TGTGCCAGCAGCCAAGATAGGGGGTTTTACGAAAAACTGTTTTTT. Amino acids: CASSQDRGFYEKLFF.

This chain links TRBV11-1 with TRBJ2-1; TRBD2 might be the D (6 bases). Germline lookup yields CDR1 SGHAT and CDR2 FQDESV (reference sequence). This CDR3 has 13 residues. Trimming took 4 bases from V and 10 from J, leaving 14 bases between them. The CDR3 coding sequence is TGTGCCAGCAGCTCTTCGGGGGTTCACGAGCAGTTCTTC. Its translation is CASSSSGVHEQFF.

The CDR3 protein is CASSKDNSGNTIYF. CDR3 nucleotide sequence: TGTGCCAGCTCAAAAGACAACTCTGGAAACACCATATATTTT. J is TRBJ1-3 and V is TRBV9; no reliable D call. Germline loops: CDR1 SGDLS, CDR2 YYNGEE. Trimming removed 7 bases from V and 0 bases from J, with 11 bases in between. The CDR3 contains 14 residues.

This chain uses TRBV28 with TRBJ1-1; 9 bases align to TRBD1. The CDR3 covers 14 residues. V gave up 3 bases and J gave up 6 bases; unmatched junction bases: 5. In germline, CDR1 is MDHEN, CDR2 SYDVKM. The CDR3 sequence: CASSFRDRASEAFF. The DNA of the CDR3 is TGTGCCAGCAGTTTCCGGGACAGGGCGTCTGAAGCTTTCTTT.

This clone came up once. The V call is TRBV11-2, the J call TRBJ1-2, with D maybe TRBD1 (5 bases). Germline-derived CDR1 and CDR2 are SGHAT and FQNNGV. CDR3 length equals 12 residues. Trimming left V 8 bases short and J 7 bases short, with 14 bases between. CDR3 residues: CASGADGFGYTF. The CDR3 region has the DNA TGTGCCAGCGGGGCGGATGGATTTGGCTACACCTTC.

This chain uses TRBV7-2 with TRBJ2-5; 8 nucleotides match TRBD1. Germline V gene lookup returns CDR1 SGHTA and CDR2 FQGNSA. CDR3 size: 15 residues. The V gene end was trimmed by 10 bases and the J gene end by 4 bases; junction bases not matched to a gene: 14. CDR3 sequence (DNA): TGTGCCACCTCATCCTTAGATGGACAGGGAGAGACCCAGTACTTC. As protein: CATSSLDGQGETQYF.

Here the CDR3 DNA reads TGTGCCATCAGTGAGAGAGGGTCGATAAACTATGGCTACACCTTC. Its protein is CAISERGSINYGYTF. The rearrangement joins TRBV10-3 to TRBJ1-2; no clear D gene. V was trimmed by 2 bases and J by 2 bases, leaving 12 bases between them. The CDR3 is made up of 15 amino acids. In germline, CDR1 is ENHRY, CDR2 SYGVKD.

This chain uses TRBV7-6 with TRBJ2-5; TRBD1 aligns across 9 bases. CDR1 SGHVS and CDR2 FNYEAQ come from the germline V gene. With 5 bases clipped from V and 5 bases from J, the junction kept 6 bases outside the gene matches. This CDR3 region has 14 residues. CDR3 nucleotide sequence: TGTGCCAGCAGCGAGAACAGGGGGCTGGAGACCCAGTACTTC. It specifies CASSENRGLETQYF.

V is TRBV6-2 or TRBV6-3 and J is TRBJ2-3; the match to TRBD2 covers 8 bases. The CDR3 spans 15 residues. J gave up 0 bases and V 4 bases, and 3 bases lay outside the gene matches. Germline values: CDR1 MNHEY, CDR2 SVGEGT. CDR3: CASSLRGGSTDTQYF. CDR3 in DNA: TGTGCCAGCAGTTTACGGGGGGGAAGCACAGATACGCAGTATTTT.

The rearrangement links TRBV12-3 or TRBV12-4 to TRBJ1-5, with D perhaps TRBD1 (6 bases). The CDR3 runs 12 residues. Trimming left V 7 bases short and J 9 bases short, with 13 bases between. CDR3 sequence reads: CASNTGSWPQHF. The CDR3 coding sequence is TGTGCCAGCAACACAGGGTCCTGGCCCCAGCATTTT.

The V and J genes are TRBV18 and TRBJ1-1; the D is unclear. The CDR3 has 13 amino acids. The germline V gene has CDR1 KGHSH and CDR2 LQKENI. V lost 8 bases to trimming and J lost 1 base, with 11 bases between them. For the CDR3, the DNA is TGTGCCAGCCACGGTCCCACGAACACTGAAGCTTTCTTT. Translating gives CASHGPTNTEAFF.

This rearrangement joins TRBV6-1 to TRBJ1-5; D gene ambiguous. The germline V gene has CDR1 MNHNS and CDR2 SASEGT. The ends were cut back, 2 bases at V and 1 base at J, with 6 bases in the middle. The CDR3 totals 14 residues. This CDR3 is CASSERSSNQPQHF. CDR3 bases: TGTGCCAGCAGTGAACGGTCGAGCAATCAGCCCCAGCATTTT.

The chain couples TRBV11-3 to TRBJ2-2, with 9 positions matching TRBD1. With 5 bases clipped from V and 6 bases from J, the junction kept 7 bases outside the gene matches. Looked up from germline, CDR1 is SGHNT and CDR2 is YENEEA. This CDR3 is built from 15 residues. As DNA, the CDR3 is TGTGCCAGCAGCGGGCGGGACAGGGTGGCCGGGGAGCTGTTTTTT. It yields the protein CASSGRDRVAGELFF.

This chain connects TRBV7-3 to TRBJ1-4; D possibly corresponds to TRBD1 (6 bases). Germline CDR1 and CDR2: SGHTA and FQGTGA. V lost 5 bases and J lost 16, with 20 bases in between. The CDR3 is 13 residues long. The CDR3 here is CASSPLGRTEGFF. CDR3 coding DNA: TGTGCCAGCAGCCCCCTCGGTCGGACAGAGGGGTTTTTT.

V and J are TRBV13 and TRBJ2-2; D might be TRBD2 (6 bases). Germline lookup yields CDR1 PRHDT and CDR2 FYEKMQ (reference sequence). The CDR3 covers 15 residues. The V end was cut by 5 bases, the J end by 0 bases, with 10 bases between. The CDR3 reads CASSPGVPNTGELFF. The CDR3 nucleotides are TGTGCCAGCAGCCCGGGGGTTCCGAACACCGGGGAGCTGTTTTTT. Combining the CDR3 with reference TRBV13 and TRBJ2-2 gives the whole variable domain AAGVIQSPRHLIKEKRETATLKCYPIPRHDTVYWYQQGPGQDPQFLISFYEKMQSDKGSIPDRFSAQQFSDYHSELNMSSLELGDSALYFCASSPGVPNTGELFFGEGSRLTVL.

The chain recombines TRBV7-9 with TRBJ1-4; D uncertain. CDR3 length: 15 residues. The germline gives CDR1 SEHNR, CDR2 FQNEAQ (reference sequence). The ends were cut back, 1 base at V and 8 bases at J, with 14 bases in the middle. The CDR3 DNA follows: TGTGCCAGCAGCTTAGGGTTGGGCTATCAAGAAAAACTGTTTTTT. This encodes CASSLGLGYQEKLFF.

The chain has TRBV3-1 (or the pseudogene TRBV3-2) and TRBJ1-2, with D maybe TRBD1 (5 bases). V gave up 3 bases and J gave up 2 bases, with 16 bases separating them. CDR1 and CDR2 from the germline V gene are LGHDT and YNNKEL (reference sequence). This CDR3 has 16 amino acids. This CDR3 is CASSHNPGTRNYGYTF. CDR3 in DNA: TGTGCCAGCAGCCATAACCCCGGGACTCGGAACTATGGCTACACCTTC.

This chain joins TRBV7-8 and TRBJ1-3; 7 bases align to TRBD1. The ends lost 1 base at V and 4 bases at J; junction bases unmatched: 4. This CDR3 contains 15 residues. The germline gives CDR1 SGHVS, CDR2 FQNEAQ. The CDR3 bases are TGTGCCAGCAGCTTAGTACAGGGGAAAGGAAACACCATATATTTT. The encoded protein is CASSLVQGKGNTIYF. Supplemented by reference TRBV7-8 and TRBJ1-3, the full variable domain reads GAGVSQSPRYKVAKRGQDVALRCDPISGHVSLFWYQQALGQGPEFLTYFQNEAQLDKSGLPSDRFFAERPEGSVSTLKIQRTQQEDSAVYLCASSLVQGKGNTIYFGEGSWLTVV.